Below, 30 T cell receptor beta chains from the same sample are listed, as sequenced in a study of cytomegalovirus exposure and HLA in healthy donors. PCR amplification relied on 60 Vbeta primers (plus 13 Jbeta primers). This table comes from immunoSEQ multiplex PCR, and its TCRdb copy is limited to in-frame clones, with some not included. In the table there are 170,000 or so clones, under 85% of which are singletons. The sequencing sample was made of PBMCs. Source of these receptors: a male donor in good health and CMV-seronegative.

The chain joins TRBV9 to TRBJ2-3, with 7 bases matching TRBD1. The trim removed 0 bases at V and 1 base at J, leaving 14 bases unmatched. The CDR3 is made up of 19 amino acids. The germline V gene encodes CDR1 SGDLS and CDR2 YYNGEE. CDR3 region: CASSVEEGTVDFRTDTQYF. In nucleotides, the CDR3 is TGTGCCAGCAGCGTAGAAGAAGGGACAGTTGATTTTCGCACAGATACGCAGTATTTT.

The J gene is TRBJ1-2, the V gene TRBV6-1; a possible D gene is TRBD1 (5 bases). Germline values: CDR1 MNHNS, CDR2 SASEGT. This CDR3 contains 16 residues. V lost 0 bases, J lost 4 bases, and 15 bases lay in between. For the CDR3, the DNA is TGTGCCAGCAGTGAAGCGCGTCCAGGGTACGGCTATGGCTACACCTTC. Protein sequence: CASSEARPGYGYGYTF.

The rearrangement uses TRBV5-1 and TRBJ2-5, with 8 bases that match TRBD1. The J call may not be correct, given that the DNA end is closer to TRBJ2-7. Germline loops: CDR1 SGHRS, CDR2 YFSETQ. CDR3 size: 15 residues. The CDR3 region has the DNA TGCGCCAGCAGCCTCCGACAGGGGATGACCTACGAGCAGTACTTC. Protein sequence: CASSLRQGMTYEQYF.

The CDR3 sequence: CASSLITGGSGANVLTF. The CDR3 DNA reads TGTGCCAGCAGTTTAATTACAGGGGGCTCTGGGGCCAACGTCCTGACTTTC. The V gene is TRBV28, the J gene TRBJ2-6, with 8 bases matching TRBD1. The CDR3 sequence is 17 residues long. The V gene end was trimmed by 2 bases and the J gene end by 0 bases; junction bases not matched to a gene: 3. Germline assignment: CDR1 MDHEN and CDR2 SYDVKM. The full variable domain, in which reference TRBV28 and TRBJ2-6 provide the parts outside the CDR3, is DVKVTQSSRYLVKRTGEKVFLECVQDMDHENMFWYRQDPGLGLRLIYFSYDVKMKEKGDIPEGYSVSREKKERFSLILESASTNQTSMYLCASSLITGGSGANVLTFGAGSRLTVL.

The chain employs TRBV5-4 and TRBJ1-5; 7 bases are a match to TRBD1. This CDR3 spans 17 amino acids. V lost 4 bases, J lost 5 bases, and 15 bases stayed unmatched. In germline, CDR1 is SGHNT, CDR2 YYREEE (reference sequence). The DNA for the CDR3 is TGTGCCAGCAGCCAGGGGGGCCGGACAGGCGTAGATCAGCCCCAGCATTTT. This codes for CASSQGGRTGVDQPQHF.

The rearrangement joins TRBV4-1 to TRBJ1-5; D is unclear. The CDR3 runs to 12 residues. From germline, CDR1 is MGHRA and CDR2 YSYEKL. The V end was cut by 3 bases, the J end by 9 bases, with 9 bases between. The CDR3 DNA reads as TGCGCCAGCAGCCAGGGCGGAGGGCCCCAGCATTTT. Amino acid sequence: CASSQGGGPQHF.

V and J are TRBV29-1 and TRBJ2-1, with D unclear. V was clipped by 5 bases and J by 4 bases, with 9 bases between them. Per germline, CDR1 SQVTM and CDR2 ANQGSEA. The length of the CDR3 is 12 residues. The CDR3: CSVFEDYNEQFF. For the CDR3, the DNA is TGCAGCGTTTTCGAGGATTACAATGAGCAGTTCTTC.

The chain links TRBV2 to TRBJ1-2; no definite D call. The germline V gene has CDR1 SNHLY and CDR2 FYNNEI. Deletions cut 2 bases from V and 4 bases from J, with 8 bases between. The CDR3 sequence is 13 residues long. CDR3 region: CASSEMSVYGYTF. CDR3 nucleotides: TGTGCCAGCAGTGAAATGTCAGTCTATGGCTACACCTTC.

The chain is built from TRBV11-2 and TRBJ1-2; 7 bases line up with TRBD1. Germline V gives CDR1 SGHAT, CDR2 FQNNGV. V was clipped by 8 bases and J by 8 bases; unmatched bases: 8. CDR3 size: 12 residues. The CDR3 loop is CASGGQARGYTF. The CDR3 nucleotides read TGTGCCAGCGGAGGACAGGCACGGGGCTACACCTTC.

This clone was detected once. The rearrangement links TRBV30 to TRBJ2-7; D possibly corresponds to TRBD1 (5 bases). In germline, CDR1 is GTSNPN, CDR2 SVGIG (reference sequence). Between the trimmed V and J ends, which lost 5 bases and 0 bases, there was a span of 14 bases. This CDR3 comprises 14 residues. CDR3 sequence (DNA): TGTGCCTGGGTAGACAGAACAAGCTCCTACGAGCAGTACTTC. Amino acid sequence: CAWVDRTSSYEQYF.

This chain uses TRBV28 with TRBJ2-3; possibly TRBD2 for D (6 bases). V dropped 8 bases and J dropped 0 bases, with 18 bases sitting between them. Germline CDR1 and CDR2: MDHEN and SYDVKM. The CDR3 sequence is 16 residues long. The chain's CDR3 is CASRGMGGTSTDTQYF. In DNA, the CDR3 is TGTGCCAGCCGAGGGATGGGTGGGACTAGCACAGATACGCAGTATTTT.

Only a few counts were recorded for this clone. V and J are TRBV12-5 and TRBJ2-1; D not certain. Germline loops: CDR1 LGHNT, CDR2 FRNRAP. V was trimmed by 4 bases and J by 3 bases, leaving 7 bases between them. The CDR3 has 13 residues. CDR3 residues: CASGWAVYNEQFF. The CDR3 DNA follows: TGTGCTAGTGGTTGGGCAGTCTACAATGAGCAGTTCTTC.

This clone was detected a few times. At one boundary the junction diverges from the germline segment, which might be a read error. This chain uses TRBV5-8 with TRBJ1-3; 9 nucleotides align to TRBD1. From germline, CDR1 is SGHTS and CDR2 YDEGEE. The length of the CDR3 is 15 residues. The CDR3 nucleotides are TGTGCCAGCAGCTTGACAGGGGGCGGTGGAGACACCATATATTTT. This gives the protein CASSLTGGGGDTIYF.

V gene TRBV28 combines with J gene TRBJ2-7, with 9 positions matching TRBD2. CDR3 size: 15 residues. The germline V gene has CDR1 MDHEN and CDR2 SYDVKM. J was trimmed by 2 bases and V by 10 bases; bases with no gene match: 12. CDR3 sequence (DNA): TGTGCCACCCGAACCGGACTAGCGCTTACCTACGAGCAGTACTTC. This gives the protein CATRTGLALTYEQYF.

The rearrangement links TRBV28 to TRBJ1-2; D might be TRBD1 (6 bases). The germline V and J ends were trimmed by 5 bases and 0 bases, with 10 bases remaining between them. Germline loops: CDR1 MDHEN, CDR2 SYDVKM. The CDR3 has 14 amino acids. The CDR3 DNA reads as TGTGCCAGCAGTAGGGGGGGAGCTAACTATGGCTACACCTTC. This encodes CASSRGGANYGYTF.

The chain carries TRBV28 and TRBJ1-5; 9 bases line up with TRBD1. V shed 5 bases and J 5 bases; nucleotides not matched to a gene: 10. The CDR3 sequence is 16 residues long. The germline V gene has CDR1 MDHEN and CDR2 SYDVKM. CDR3 nucleotides: TGTGCCAGCAGTACCCCTCGGACAGGGGTGTATCAGCCCCAGCATTTT. It yields the protein CASSTPRTGVYQPQHF. The full variable domain, rest sourced from reference TRBV28 and TRBJ1-5, is DVKVTQSSRYLVKRTGEKVFLECVQDMDHENMFWYRQDPGLGLRLIYFSYDVKMKEKGDIPEGYSVSREKKERFSLILESASTNQTSMYLCASSTPRTGVYQPQHFGDGTRLSIL.

This clone was recorded once. The genes are TRBV28 and TRBJ1-2, with a tentative D call TRBD1 (5 bases). The CDR3 is 14 residues long. Per the germline V gene, CDR1 is MDHEN and CDR2 is SYDVKM. Trimming pared 6 bases from V and 1 base from J, leaving 12 bases between. The CDR3 loop reads CASSSPGGNYGYTF. The CDR3 bases are TGTGCCAGCAGCTCCCCGGGGGGTAACTATGGCTACACCTTC.

This clone came up a few times. The chain carries TRBV28 and TRBJ1-6, with D uncertain. Trimming stripped 5 bases from V and 0 bases from J, with 5 bases between. The CDR3 has 14 residues. In germline, CDR1 is MDHEN, CDR2 SYDVKM. DNA of the CDR3: TGTGCCAGCAGTGGGAGCTCCTATAATTCACCCCTCCACTTT. The encoded protein is CASSGSSYNSPLHF. The whole variable domain, filled in from reference TRBV28 and TRBJ1-6, reads DVKVTQSSRYLVKRTGEKVFLECVQDMDHENMFWYRQDPGLGLRLIYFSYDVKMKEKGDIPEGYSVSREKKERFSLILESASTNQTSMYLCASSGSSYNSPLHFGNGTRLTVT.

The rearrangement uses TRBV6-1 and TRBJ2-7; 7 bases line up with TRBD1. The CDR3 covers 15 residues. CDR1 and CDR2 from the germline V gene are MNHNS and SASEGT. The ends lost 2 bases at V and 3 bases at J; junction bases unmatched: 7. Here the CDR3 reads CASSESWGQIYEQYF. The DNA for the CDR3 is TGTGCCAGCAGTGAAAGCTGGGGACAGATCTACGAGCAGTACTTC.

The V gene is TRBV11-1, the J gene TRBJ2-7, with a possible D match to TRBD2 (6 bases). V was shortened by 8 bases and J by 7 bases, with 18 bases between the two germline ends. The germline CDR1 and CDR2 sequences are SGHAT and FQDESV (reference sequence). This CDR3 has 13 amino acids. This chain's CDR3 is CASGGRRDGEQYF. In nucleotides, the CDR3 is TGTGCCAGCGGTGGGAGGCGAGATGGGGAGCAGTACTTC.

The V gene is TRBV11-2, the J gene TRBJ1-1; the D is unclear. Germline V gene sequence: CDR1 SGHAT, CDR2 FQNNGV. Trimming took off 5 bases at V and 6 bases at J, with 16 bases between the two ends. The CDR3 sequence is 14 residues long. CDR3 sequence (DNA): TGTGCCAGCAGCATCTTCGCCGGGTCCCCTGAAGCTTTCTTT. Its protein product is CASSIFAGSPEAFF.

This clone turned up a few times. This chain's CDR3 is CASSSGQEGTEAFF. CDR3 sequence (DNA): TGCGCCAGCAGCTCGGGACAGGAGGGGACTGAAGCTTTCTTT. The chain has TRBV5-1 and TRBJ1-1; 8 bases line up with TRBD1. J was trimmed by 5 bases and V by 3 bases; bases with no gene match: 6. This CDR3 region has 14 residues. The germline CDR1 and CDR2 sequences are SGHRS and YFSETQ.

This sequence joins TRBV28 and TRBJ1-2; tentative D call: TRBD1 (5 bases). V was trimmed by 3 bases and J by 6 bases, leaving 14 bases between them. This CDR3 spans 14 amino acids. Germline values: CDR1 MDHEN, CDR2 SYDVKM. CDR3 in DNA: TGTGCCAGCAGTTTCCAGGGAACAATTGATGGCTACACCTTC. It is translated as CASSFQGTIDGYTF.

This clone was seen just once. The J gene is TRBJ2-1, the V gene TRBV10-1; 9 bases match TRBD2. The CDR3 is 18 residues long. Germline loops: CDR1 WNHNN, CDR2 SYGVQD (reference sequence). V was pared by 3 bases and J by 5 bases, with 14 bases of the junction left unmatched. CDR3 bases: TGCGCCAGCAGTGAAGGCGGTAGCGGGGGAATAACCCACAATGAGCAGTTCTTC. This codes for CASSEGGSGGITHNEQFF.

The chain recombines TRBV9 with TRBJ2-1; 12 nucleotides agree with TRBD2. Germline V gene data show CDR1 as SGDLS and CDR2 as YYNGEE. Losses at the gene ends were 3 bases for V and 4 bases for J; bases not matched to a gene: 2. The CDR3 extends over 15 amino acids. In nucleotides, the CDR3 is TGTGCCAGCAGCGACGGACTAGCGGGGTACAATGAGCAGTTCTTC. This sequence encodes CASSDGLAGYNEQFF.

The chain links TRBV30 to TRBJ1-5; possibly TRBD1 for D (6 bases). The CDR3 is made up of 16 amino acids. The germline V gene encodes CDR1 GTSNPN and CDR2 SVGIG (reference sequence). The V gene lost 3 bases and the J gene lost 4 bases, with 19 bases spanning the gap. The CDR3 here is CAWSGAQGLSNQPQHF. The DNA for the CDR3 is TGTGCCTGGAGCGGAGCTCAGGGGCTTTCGAATCAGCCCCAGCATTTT.

The J gene is TRBJ1-6, the V gene TRBV30; D not certain. CDR1 is GTSNPN, CDR2 SVGIG, per germline (reference sequence). This CDR3 spans 13 amino acids. Trimming left V 7 bases short and J 5 bases short, with 12 bases between. The CDR3 DNA follows: TGTGCCTTTCAGACACGGAATAATTCACCCCTCCACTTT. Encoded protein: CAFQTRNNSPLHF.

The chain recombines TRBV12-5 with TRBJ1-5; D is possibly TRBD1 (6 bases). This CDR3 contains 17 residues. V dropped 3 bases and J dropped 1 base, with 16 bases sitting between them. Germline V gene data show CDR1 as LGHNT and CDR2 as FRNRAP. For the CDR3, the DNA is TGTGCTAGTGGTTTAGGGACAAGGGTGGGGAGCAATCAGCCCCAGCATTTT. Translated: CASGLGTRVGSNQPQHF.

The gene calls are TRBV18 and TRBJ2-7; D might be TRBD1 (7 bases). Germline CDR1 is KGHSH and CDR2 is LQKENI. This CDR3 has 15 residues. V was shortened by 2 bases and J by 1 base, with 12 bases between the two germline ends. The CDR3 loop is CASSPSQGGSYEQYF. CDR3 in DNA: TGTGCCAGCTCACCAAGTCAGGGGGGATCCTACGAGCAGTACTTC. The complete variable domain, with remaining parts taken from reference TRBV18 and TRBJ2-7, reads NAGVMQNPRHLVRRRGQEARLRCSPMKGHSHVYWYRQLPEEGLKFMVYLQKENIIDESGMPKERFSAEFPKEGPSILRIQQVVRGDSAAYFCASSPSQGGSYEQYFGPGTRLTVT.

The chain recombines TRBV7-2 with TRBJ2-6; tentatively, D is TRBD2 (5 bases). V lost 5 bases, J lost 1 base, and 6 bases lay in between. The germline V gene has CDR1 SGHTA and CDR2 FQGNSA. The CDR3 totals 14 residues. The CDR3 sequence: CASSRGSGANVLTF. In DNA form, the CDR3 reads TGTGCCAGCAGCCGGGGTTCTGGGGCCAACGTCCTGACTTTC.